This paragraph reports one TCR beta chain. Antigen unknown. The data stem from a study of graft-versus-host responses after intestinal transplantation. Whole-study context: Recipients were given multivisceral, liver-intestinal, or isolated intestinal transplants. Recipients uniformly received anti-thymocyte globulin induction, followed by tacrolimus and steroids for three to four years.

Some clones are missing from TCRdb's copy, which holds only in-frame ones; the method was immunoSEQ multiplex PCR. The table has some 110,000 clones, around 90% seen once. Trimming stripped 0 bases from V and 0 bases from J, with 9 bases between. CDR3 length: 17 residues. Per the germline V gene, CDR1 is SGHNT and CDR2 is YENEEA. Overall study results and limits: Marrow from the recipient contained GvH clones, some of which had appeared first in ileum or blood. Peak levels of circulating GvH clones tracked with early post-transplant HvG declines.

This chain links TRBV11-3 with TRBJ2-6; D unresolved. The material sequenced was unstimulated CD4+ T cells sorted from spleen or lymph node cells, taken before transplant. The sequence was collected from a human donor who was the organ donor for an intestinal transplant. CDR3 nucleotide sequence: TGTGCCAGCAGCTTAGATTATACGGACTCTGGGGCCAACGTCCTGACTTTC. Residues: CASSLDYTDSGANVLTF.